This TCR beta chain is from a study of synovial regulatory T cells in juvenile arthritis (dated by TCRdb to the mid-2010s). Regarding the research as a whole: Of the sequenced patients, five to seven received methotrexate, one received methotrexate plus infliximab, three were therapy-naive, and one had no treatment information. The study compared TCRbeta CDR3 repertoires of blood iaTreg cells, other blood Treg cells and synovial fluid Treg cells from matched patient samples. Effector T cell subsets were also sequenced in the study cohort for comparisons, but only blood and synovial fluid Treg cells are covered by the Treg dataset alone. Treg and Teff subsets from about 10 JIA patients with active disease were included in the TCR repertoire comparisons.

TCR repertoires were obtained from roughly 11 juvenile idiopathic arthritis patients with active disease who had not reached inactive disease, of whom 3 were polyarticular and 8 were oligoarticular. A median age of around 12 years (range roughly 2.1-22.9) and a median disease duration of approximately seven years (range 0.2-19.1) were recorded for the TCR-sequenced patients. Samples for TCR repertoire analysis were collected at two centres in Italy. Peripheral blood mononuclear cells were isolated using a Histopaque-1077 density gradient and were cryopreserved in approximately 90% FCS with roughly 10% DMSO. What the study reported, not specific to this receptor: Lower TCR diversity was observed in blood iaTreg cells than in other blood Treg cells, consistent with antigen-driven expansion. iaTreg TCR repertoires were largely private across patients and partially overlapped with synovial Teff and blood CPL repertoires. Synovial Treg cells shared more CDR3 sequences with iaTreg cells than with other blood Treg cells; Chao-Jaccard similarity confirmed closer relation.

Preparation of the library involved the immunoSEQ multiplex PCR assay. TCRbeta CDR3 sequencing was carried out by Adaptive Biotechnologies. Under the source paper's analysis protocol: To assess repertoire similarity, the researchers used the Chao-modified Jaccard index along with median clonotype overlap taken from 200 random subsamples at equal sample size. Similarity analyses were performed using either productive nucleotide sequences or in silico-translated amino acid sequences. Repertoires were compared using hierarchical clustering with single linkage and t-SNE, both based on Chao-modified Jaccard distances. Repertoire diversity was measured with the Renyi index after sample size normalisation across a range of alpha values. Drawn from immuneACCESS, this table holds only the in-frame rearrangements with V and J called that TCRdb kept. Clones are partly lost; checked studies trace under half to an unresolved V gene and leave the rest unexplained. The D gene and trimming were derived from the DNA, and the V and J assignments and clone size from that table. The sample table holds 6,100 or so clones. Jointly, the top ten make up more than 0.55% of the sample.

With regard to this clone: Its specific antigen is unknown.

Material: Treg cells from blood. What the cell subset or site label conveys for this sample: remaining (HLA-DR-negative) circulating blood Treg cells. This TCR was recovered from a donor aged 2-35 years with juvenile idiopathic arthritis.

The CDR3 protein: CASSLAPTGTGELFF. The chain couples TRBV7-6 to TRBJ2-2; without DNA, the TCRdb call of TRBD2 cannot be checked. CDR1 and CDR2 were assigned from the germline V gene as SGHVS and FNYEAQ. The CDR3 runs 15 amino acids, cysteine and phenylalanine included. Nucleotide data are not available.